This T cell receptor beta chain was identified in a study of cytotoxic CD8 clonotypes in ibrutinib-treated CLL. Whole-study results and caveats: Public clonotypes proved infrequent, and on treatment they shrank or remained steady.

In germline, CDR1 is SGHRS, CDR2 YFSETQ. The J segment lost 2 bases and the V segment lost 3 bases, leaving 5 bases of the junction unmatched. The CDR3 runs 15 residues. Data came from immunoSEQ multiplex PCR; TCRdb stores just in-frame clones and leaves some out. Altogether approximately 50,000 clones are present, 50% to 65% being singletons, with the ten largest covering about 24%. Comment on this clone: Its antigen remains unidentified.

Material: PBMCs, obtained at disease progression, from a patient treated with ibrutinib. The genes are TRBV5-1 and TRBJ2-3; 8 bases fit TRBD2. This clonotype originated in a human donor with chronic lymphocytic leukemia. CDR3 sequence: CASSSGLAYTDTQYF. The CDR3 DNA is TGCGCCAGCAGCTCCGGACTAGCATACACAGATACGCAGTATTTT. The entire variable domain, with the rest obtained from reference TRBV5-1 and TRBJ2-3, is as follows: KAGVTQTPRYLIKTRGQQVTLSCSPISGHRSVSWYQQTPGQGLQFLFEYFSETQRNKGNFPGRFSGRQFSNSRSEMNVSTLELGDSALYLCASSSGLAYTDTQYFGPGTRLTVL.